The 9 T cell receptor beta chains below were found in one sample sequenced in a study of cytomegalovirus exposure and HLA in healthy donors. TCRdb keeps only in-frame clones here, not all; method: immunoSEQ multiplex PCR. Counted here are around 100,000 clones, roughly 85% occurring once; the ten biggest clones make up 20%. The sample comprised PBMCs. The receptors here all came from a man aged 18 to 29 in good health and CMV-seropositive.

The rearrangement uses TRBV9 and TRBJ1-1; D is ambiguous. V was clipped by 0 bases and J by 4 bases, with 10 bases between them. CDR3 length: 14 residues. The V gene's germline CDR1 is SGDLS and CDR2 YYNGEE. CDR3 loop: CASSVAGQGTEAFF. The CDR3 DNA follows: TGTGCCAGCAGCGTAGCAGGCCAAGGCACTGAAGCTTTCTTT. Full variable domain (rest looked up from reference TRBV9 and TRBJ1-1): DSGVTQTPKHLITATGQRVTLRCSPRSGDLSVYWYQQSLDQGLQFLIQYYNGEERAKGNILERFSAQQFPDLHSELNLSSLELGDSALYFCASSVAGQGTEAFFGQGTRLTVV.

This clone has only one observation. The V call is TRBV7-9, the J call TRBJ2-3, with 8 bases lining up with TRBD1. V dropped 1 base and J dropped 3; count of bases not matched to a gene: 6. The CDR3 sequence is 16 residues long. CDR1 is SEHNR, CDR2 FQNEAQ, per germline (reference sequence). The CDR3 nucleotides are TGTGCCAGCAGCTTAGGGGGACAGGACTGGACAGATACGCAGTATTTT. Translation: CASSLGGQDWTDTQYF.

V usage is TRBV7-2 and J usage is TRBJ2-7, with D possibly TRBD2 on 5 matching bases. The germline CDR1 and CDR2 sequences are SGHTA and FQGNSA. V gave up 5 bases and J gave up 2 bases, with 16 bases separating them. This CDR3 is 15 amino acids long. The DNA for the CDR3 is TGTGCCAGCAGCCGCTTGGAGACTATCACCTACGAGCAGTACTTC. Translation gives CASSRLETITYEQYF.

The chain combines TRBV2 with TRBJ2-3, with a tentative D call TRBD2 (6 bases). This CDR3 has 16 amino acids. Between the trimmed V and J ends, which lost 6 bases and 6 bases, there was a span of 22 bases. The germline V gene encodes CDR1 SNHLY and CDR2 FYNNEI. CDR3 residues: CASSAGRAGPGDTQYF. The CDR3 DNA reads as TGTGCCAGCAGCGCCGGTAGGGCGGGACCTGGGGATACGCAGTATTTT.

The CDR3 DNA is TGTGCCAGCAGGCGGGCGGAGGGCCTTGGCGAGCAGTTCTTC. Encoded protein: CASRRAEGLGEQFF. The chain has TRBV27 and TRBJ2-1, with D possibly being TRBD2 (6 bases). Per germline, CDR1 MNHEY and CDR2 SMNVEV (reference sequence). V was shortened by 6 bases and J by 10 bases, with 19 bases between the two germline ends. The length of the CDR3 is 14 residues.

The chain links TRBV5-1 to TRBJ1-1; D gene ambiguous. Per germline, CDR1 SGHRS and CDR2 YFSETQ. V dropped 0 bases and J dropped 1 base, with 10 bases sitting between them. This CDR3 spans 15 amino acids. The CDR3 protein is CASSLEVERNTEAFF. The DNA of the CDR3 is TGCGCCAGCAGCTTGGAAGTTGAGCGGAACACTGAAGCTTTCTTT.

This clone was recorded only once. The genes are TRBV7-2 and TRBJ1-2, with D unresolved. CDR3 length: 17 amino acids. Germline V lookup: CDR1 SGHTA, CDR2 FQGNSA. V was pared by 2 bases and J by 4 bases, with 20 bases between. The CDR3 region has the DNA TGTGCCAGCAGCTTAAGCGGGAGTGGGAGGGTCGGCTATGGCTACACCTTC. Translating it yields CASSLSGSGRVGYGYTF.

This chain's CDR3 is CAWNQAGANTGELFF. CDR3 nucleotide sequence: TGTGCCTGGAACCAAGCGGGAGCGAACACCGGGGAGCTGTTTTTT. The chain carries TRBV30 and TRBJ2-2; 8 nucleotides line up with TRBD2. The germline gives CDR1 GTSNPN, CDR2 SVGIG (reference sequence). The CDR3 length is 15 residues. Trimming removed 4 bases from V and 0 bases from J; junction bases left unmatched: 4. Supplemented by reference TRBV30 and TRBJ2-2, the full variable domain reads SQTIHQWPATLVQPVGSPLSLECTVEGTSNPNLYWYRQAAGRGLQLLFYSVGIGQISSEVPQNLSASRPQDRQFILSSKKLLLSDSGFYLCAWNQAGANTGELFFGEGSRLTVL.

The J gene is TRBJ2-7, the V gene TRBV7-9, with D perhaps TRBD2 (6 bases). The CDR3 contains 13 residues. Germline lookup yields CDR1 SEHNR and CDR2 FQNEAQ (reference sequence). Trimming shortened V by 5 bases and J by 4 bases, and 12 bases separated the two germline ends. This CDR3 is CASSPRSGYEQYV. CDR3 DNA sequence: TGTGCCAGCAGCCCCCGTAGCGGTTACGAGCAGTACGTC.